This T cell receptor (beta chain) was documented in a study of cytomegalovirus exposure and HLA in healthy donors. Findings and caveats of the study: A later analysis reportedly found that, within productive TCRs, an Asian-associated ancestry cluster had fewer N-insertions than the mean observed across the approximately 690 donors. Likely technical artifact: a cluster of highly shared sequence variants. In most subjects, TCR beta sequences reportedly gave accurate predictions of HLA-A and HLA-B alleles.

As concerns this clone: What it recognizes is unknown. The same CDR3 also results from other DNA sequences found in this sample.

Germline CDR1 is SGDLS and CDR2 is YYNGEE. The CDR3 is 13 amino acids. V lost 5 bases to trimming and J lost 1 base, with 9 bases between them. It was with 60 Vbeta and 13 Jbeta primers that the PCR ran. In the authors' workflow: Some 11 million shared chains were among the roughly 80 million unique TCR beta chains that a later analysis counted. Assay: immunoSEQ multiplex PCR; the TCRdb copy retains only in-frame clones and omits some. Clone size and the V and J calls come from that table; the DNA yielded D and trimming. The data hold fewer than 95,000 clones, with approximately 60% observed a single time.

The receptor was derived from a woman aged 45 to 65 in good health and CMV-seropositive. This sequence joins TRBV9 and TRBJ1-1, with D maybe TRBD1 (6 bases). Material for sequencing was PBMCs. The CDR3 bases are TGTGCCAGCAGTGAACAGGGGAACACTGAAGCTTTCTTT. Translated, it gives CASSEQGNTEAFF.